The 12 T cell receptor beta chains given below trace back to one sample, sequenced in a study of blood T cell repertoires in COVID-19. The assay was immunoSEQ multiplex PCR, and TCRdb's table has in-frame clones only and misses some. The data show 250,000 to 300,000 clones, about 82% seen once. Sequencing was carried out using peripheral blood. These receptors were obtained from a man between 45 and 60 years old with active or convalescent COVID-19.

This clone appeared a single time. The chain has TRBV19 and TRBJ1-1; perhaps TRBD1 as D (5 bases). The CDR3 is 13 residues long. The germline V gene has CDR1 LNHDA and CDR2 SQIVND (reference sequence). The germline V and J ends were trimmed by 7 bases and 4 bases, with 13 bases remaining between them. CDR3 coding DNA: TGTGCCAGTAATACGGGACTGGGCACTGAAGCTTTCTTT. It yields the protein CASNTGLGTEAFF.

V gene TRBV4-1 combines with J gene TRBJ2-7; D uncertain. The V gene lost 1 base and the J gene lost 0 bases, with 7 bases spanning the gap. Per the germline V gene, CDR1 is MGHRA and CDR2 is YSYEKL. The CDR3 is 14 residues long. The CDR3 sequence is CASSQVGVSYEQYF. In nucleotides, the CDR3 is TGCGCCAGCAGCCAAGTGGGCGTCTCCTACGAGCAGTACTTC.

The chain is built from TRBV19 and TRBJ1-3; no definite D call. Germline V gene lookup returns CDR1 LNHDA and CDR2 SQIVND (reference sequence). The CDR3 is made up of 15 amino acids. Trimming took 1 base from V and 2 from J, leaving 9 bases between them. CDR3 sequence (DNA): TGTGCCAGTAGTATAGGTGGCACCCCTGGAAACACCATATATTTT. Protein: CASSIGGTPGNTIYF.

The chain recombines TRBV7-2 with TRBJ2-4, with D possibly being TRBD1 (6 bases). Per germline, CDR1 SGHTA and CDR2 FQGNSA. CDR3 length: 12 residues. V lost 5 bases to trimming and J lost 12 bases, with 14 bases between them. CDR3 residues: CASSLLGQNQYF. CDR3 nucleotides: TGTGCCAGCAGCCTCCTTGGACAGAATCAGTACTTC.

The CDR3 here is CASFSGSGESYNEQFF. The CDR3 DNA is TGTGCCAGTTTTAGTGGTAGCGGGGAGTCCTACAATGAGCAGTTCTTC. V is TRBV19 and J is TRBJ2-1; 8 nucleotides align to TRBD2. Per germline, CDR1 LNHDA and CDR2 SQIVND (reference sequence). J gave up 1 base and V 8 bases, and 10 bases lay outside the gene matches. This CDR3 comprises 16 residues.

This clone was counted only a few times. This sequence joins TRBV7-2 and TRBJ1-5, with a possible D match to TRBD1 (5 bases). V was shortened by 0 bases and J by 6 bases, with 15 bases between the two germline ends. CDR3 size: 16 residues. CDR1 is SGHTA, CDR2 FQGNSA, per germline. The CDR3 spells CASSLAGSREGQPQHF. The CDR3 region has the DNA TGTGCCAGCAGCTTAGCGGGGTCCAGGGAGGGTCAGCCCCAGCATTTT.

The chain recombines TRBV14 with TRBJ2-1, with D unclear. The CDR3 consists of 12 residues. From germline, CDR1 is SGHDN and CDR2 FVKESK. V was clipped by 6 bases and J by 4 bases, with 7 bases between them. CDR3 protein: CASSPDYNEQFF. CDR3 nucleotide sequence: TGTGCCAGCAGTCCAGATTACAATGAGCAGTTCTTC.

This sequence joins TRBV20-1 and TRBJ2-1, with 12 bases aligning to TRBD2. The V segment lost 3 bases and the J segment 4 bases; nucleotides outside the gene matches: 10. CDR1 and CDR2 (germline): DFQATT, SNEGSKA (reference sequence). The CDR3 is 17 residues long. DNA for the CDR3: TGCAGTGCTAGTCAACTAGCGGGAGGAAGGGTTTACAATGAGCAGTTCTTC. Translation: CSASQLAGGRVYNEQFF.

V gene TRBV11-1 combines with J gene TRBJ2-7; no definite D call. CDR1 is SGHAT, CDR2 FQDESV, per germline (reference sequence). The CDR3 runs to 15 residues. Trimming removed 1 base from V and 2 bases from J, with 12 bases in between. CDR3 region: CASSLERGNPYEQYF. The CDR3 DNA sequence: TGTGCCAGCAGCTTAGAACGCGGAAACCCCTACGAGCAGTACTTC.

J is TRBJ2-1 and V is TRBV27; 7 positions match TRBD2. Unmatched junction bases numbered 12, after V lost 3 bases and J lost 7 bases. CDR1 is MNHEY and CDR2 is SMNVEV in the germline V gene (reference sequence). The CDR3 loop spans 16 amino acids. The CDR3: CASSFGVASGENEQFF. CDR3 sequence (DNA): TGTGCCAGCAGTTTCGGGGTGGCAAGCGGGGAAAATGAGCAGTTCTTC.

This clone has only one observation. The chain has TRBV9 and TRBJ1-5; D uncertain. Trimming cost V 0 bases and J 4 bases, with 5 bases left between them. Germline CDR1 SGDLS, CDR2 YYNGEE. This CDR3 has 13 amino acids. The CDR3 coding sequence is TGTGCCAGCAGCGTAGCCCCGAATCAGCCCCAGCATTTT. Translated, it gives CASSVAPNQPQHF.

The rearrangement uses TRBV28 and TRBJ2-7; no definite D call. Germline assignment: CDR1 MDHEN and CDR2 SYDVKM. The CDR3 has 14 amino acids. Trimming removed 3 bases at V and 0 bases at J, with 9 bases between. The CDR3 loop is CASSLVLSSYEQYF. The CDR3 DNA is TGTGCCAGCAGTTTGGTCCTCAGCTCCTACGAGCAGTACTTC.